This TCR beta chain is from a study of blood T cell repertoires in COVID-19. CDR1 GTSNPN and CDR2 SVGIG come from the germline V gene (reference sequence). V was clipped by 1 base and J by 13 bases; unmatched bases: 10. The CDR3 runs 14 residues. In the authors' workflow: Nucleated cell counts were estimated from reference gene primer amplification. The protocol was immunoSEQ multiplex PCR, while the TCRdb copy is restricted to in-frame clones and leaves out a portion. The V and J calls and clone size come from that table; D and trimming were worked out from the DNA. In the table there are more than 250,000 clones, roughly 88% of which are singletons.

The V gene is TRBV30, the J gene TRBJ1-6, with 7 bases matching TRBD1. The sequence came from a woman between 45 and 65 years old with acute or convalescent COVID-19. Sequencing was carried out using peripheral blood. This chain's CDR3 is CAWSGGDSEIPLHF. The CDR3 region has the DNA TGTGCCTGGAGTGGAGGGGACAGTGAGATCCCCCTCCACTTT.